This T cell receptor (beta chain) was observed in a study of T cell clones after liver transplantation. Study as a whole: Patients counted as tolerant after at least one year off all immunosuppression, enzymes not exceeding twice normal. General observations from the study: Conclusions were preliminary, with small, heterogeneous patient groups.

Only in-frame clones appear in the TCRdb table, and some are missing; sequencing was by immunoSEQ multiplex PCR. The top ten clones hold 2.8% of a sample with 65,000 to 80,000 clones, roughly 85% of them seen once. V was shortened by 0 bases and J by 4 bases, with 15 bases between the two germline ends. The CDR3 runs 17 residues. CDR1 LNHNV and CDR2 YYDKDF come from the germline V gene (reference sequence). A note on this clone: No antigen is known for it.

This sequence was found in a human patient who received a liver transplant. Some T cells may be supplied by the graft donor. The sequences come from CD4+ T cells from blood, collected at the 22-month timepoint. The J gene is TRBJ1-4, the V gene TRBV15; D remains unclear. In DNA form, the CDR3 reads TGTGCCACCAGCAGAGACCTAAGGACCGGTCGTAATGAAAAACTGTTTTTT. This codes for CATSRDLRTGRNEKLFF. The full variable domain, with the rest looked up from reference TRBV15 and TRBJ1-4, is DAMVIQNPRYQVTQFGKPVTLSCSQTLNHNVMYWYQQKSSQAPKLLFHYYDKDFNNEADTPDNFQSRRPNTSFCFLDIRSPGLGDTAMYLCATSRDLRTGRNEKLFFGSGTQLSVL.